This TCR beta chain was captured by sequencing in a study of OX40 agonist ivuxolimab in advanced cancers. Study at large: Each patient was given ivuxolimab into a vein every 2 weeks, at 0.01 to 10 mg/kg.

The data were produced by immunoSEQ multiplex PCR, yet TCRdb's version contains in-frame clones alone and is incomplete. This sample carries tens of thousands of clones, 75% to 85% of them seen once, and the ten largest clones take 2% to 3%. This clone has just one count. Germline lookup yields CDR1 MDHEN and CDR2 SYDVKM. The V end was cut by 8 bases, the J end by 2 bases, with 15 bases between. The CDR3 spans 14 residues. The sample was CD4+ or CD8+ T cells sorted from blood, taken in a trial of the OX40 agonist ivuxolimab. This TCR was recovered from an adult with an advanced solid tumor such as melanoma, head and neck, liver or kidney cancer. This chain connects TRBV28 to TRBJ1-1; no clear D. The CDR3 DNA sequence: TGTGCCAGCGGCCTAGGCGATCGCAACACTGAAGCTTTCTTT. Translated, it gives CASGLGDRNTEAFF.